This TCR beta chain emerged from a study of cytomegalovirus exposure and HLA in healthy donors. This clone showed up just a few times. Its antigen is unknown. Study conclusions and caveats: Most TCR sequences were rare, but some public TCRs occurred in many donors. HLA restriction was apparent for most CMV-associated TCR beta chains in a later analysis.

60 Vbeta and 13 Jbeta primers were used in PCR. Only in-frame clones appear in the TCRdb table, and some are missing; sequencing was by immunoSEQ multiplex PCR. The table records over 150,000 clones, approximately 80% of them present only once. The donors (healthy individuals) were bone marrow donors. Germline V gene data show CDR1 as LNHDA and CDR2 as SQIVND (reference sequence). The V end was cut by 4 bases, the J end by 3 bases, with 9 bases between. The CDR3 is made up of 14 amino acids. The source material was PBMCs. The clonotype was recovered from a man aged 18 to 29 in good health and CMV-seropositive. The chain carries TRBV19 and TRBJ1-4; weak D call: TRBD1 (5 bases). The CDR3 sequence is CASSTGISNEKLFF. The DNA for the CDR3 is TGTGCCAGTAGTACAGGGATATCTAATGAAAAACTGTTTTTT.